This entry is about one T cell receptor (beta chain). Its target is unknown. This sample stems from a study of CXCR3-negative and CXCR3-positive naive CD8 T cells. Study observations and caveats: Memory CD8+ cells had much lower diversity, and both naive subsets had comparably high diversity.

TRB cDNA was prepared as libraries by UMI-labeled 5' RACE. TCRdb re-called the 5' RACE reads and shows each CDR3 protein once, DNA omitted. The table lists about 62,000 distinct CDR3 sequences. CD45RO-CCR7+CD27+CD95- cells counted as naive CD8+ T cells. The CDR3 sequence is 15 residues long. CDR1 is MNHEY, CDR2 SVGEGT, per germline. Sequencing was performed on naive CXCR3- CD8+ T cells from blood. The sample's subset: CD45RO-CCR7+CD27+CD95- naive CD8+ T cells lacking CXCR3 (TNR3-). The chain combines TRBV6-2 or TRBV6-3 with TRBJ2-7; no DNA is available, so the TRBD2 call from TCRdb remains unchecked. The TCR sequence derives from a human donor in good health. Some clones in this sample may be carry-over from other donors' samples. The CDR3 protein is CASSISAGDSYEQYF.